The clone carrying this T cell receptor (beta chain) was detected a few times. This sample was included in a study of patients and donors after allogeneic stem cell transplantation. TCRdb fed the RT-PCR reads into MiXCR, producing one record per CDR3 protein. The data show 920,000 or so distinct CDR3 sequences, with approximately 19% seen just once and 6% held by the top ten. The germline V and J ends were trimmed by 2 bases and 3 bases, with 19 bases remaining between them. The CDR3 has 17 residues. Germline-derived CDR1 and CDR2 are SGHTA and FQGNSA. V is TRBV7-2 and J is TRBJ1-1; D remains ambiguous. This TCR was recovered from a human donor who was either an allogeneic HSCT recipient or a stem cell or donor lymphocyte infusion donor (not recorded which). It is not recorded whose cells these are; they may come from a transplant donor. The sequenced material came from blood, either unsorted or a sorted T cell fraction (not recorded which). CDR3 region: CASSLRNSWPLYTEAFF. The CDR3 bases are TGTGCCAGCAGCTTAAGGAATTCTTGGCCCTTATACACTGAAGCTTTCTTT.